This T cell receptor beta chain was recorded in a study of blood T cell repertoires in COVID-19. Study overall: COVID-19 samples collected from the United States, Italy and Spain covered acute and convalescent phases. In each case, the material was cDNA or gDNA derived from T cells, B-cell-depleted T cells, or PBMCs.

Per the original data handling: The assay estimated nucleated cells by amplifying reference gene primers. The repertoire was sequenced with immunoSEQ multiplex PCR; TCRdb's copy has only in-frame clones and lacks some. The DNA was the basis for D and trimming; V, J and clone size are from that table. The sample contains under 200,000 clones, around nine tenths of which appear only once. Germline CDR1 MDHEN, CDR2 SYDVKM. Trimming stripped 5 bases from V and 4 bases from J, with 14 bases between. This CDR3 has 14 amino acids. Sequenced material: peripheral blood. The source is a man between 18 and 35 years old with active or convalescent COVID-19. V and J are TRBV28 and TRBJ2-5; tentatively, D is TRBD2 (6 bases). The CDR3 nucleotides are TGTGCCAGCAGTCCGGCTCTGGGAGGAGAGACCCAGTACTTC. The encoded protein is CASSPALGGETQYF.